Below, one T cell receptor beta chain is given with its context. What it recognizes is unknown. Exclusion of patients followed from uncontrolled infection, other autoimmune disease, pregnancy or lactation. TCR beta CDR3 regions were amplified from RNA transcripts. HTBI primers were used for first-round RT-PCR of the TCR CDR3. From the multiplex PCR reads, TCRdb called clonotypes with MiXCR, one entry per CDR3 protein. Among 450,000 to 550,000 distinct CDR3 sequences listed, around 22% were seen once. This record belongs to a study of T cells in Graves' hyperthyroidism and ophthalmopathy. Overall study: Before treatment of any kind, peripheral blood was taken at initial diagnosis. Findings and limits, study-wide: Researchers found most expanded thyroid clonotypes above 0.001 in blood as well. Median prediction lead before ophthalmopathy onset was 6.5 months with the model.

CDR1 is SGHAT and CDR2 is FQDESV in the germline V gene (reference sequence). There are 13 residues in the CDR3. V lost 5 bases, J lost 5 bases, and 13 bases lay in between. Material: blood. The chain joins TRBV11-1 to TRBJ2-7; D is possibly TRBD1 or TRBD2 (5 bases each). This sequence originates from a woman aged 25 to 39 with Graves' ophthalmopathy. In DNA form, the CDR3 reads TGTGCCAGCAGCCCTAGCCCGGGACACGAGCAGTACTTC. This codes for CASSPSPGHEQYF.